This TCR beta chain was documented in a study of T cells in Graves' hyperthyroidism and ophthalmopathy (dated by TCRdb to about 2019). About the full investigation: Peripheral blood was collected at initial diagnosis, before any treatment. A discovery cohort of about 100 patients, about 44 with Graves' ophthalmopathy and over 55 with stable Graves' hyperthyroidism, was used to find distinguishing TCR V-J signatures. The paper reports TCR Vbeta CDR3 sequencing of approximately 130 peripheral blood samples: over 40 ophthalmopathy, some 80 hyperthyroidism and approximately 17 progressor patients. After blood sampling, hyperthyroidism patients were treated with methimazole at a starting dose of 30 mg daily, and ophthalmopathy patients were treated with high-dose intravenous methylprednisolone. In more than 5 Graves' hyperthyroidism patients, the study also compared T-cell repertoires from thyroid tissue with T-cell repertoires from blood. The roughly 100 discovery patients were randomly divided into training and test sets at a 7:3 ratio. An independent validation cohort of 18 to 20 hyperthyroidism patients and over 15 patients who later progressed to ophthalmopathy tested prospective prediction of ophthalmopathy.

The research as a whole found: Blood samples also contained most of the expanded thyroid clonotypes (frequency above 0.001), which suggests that blood repertoires may reflect thyroid immune responses. Sample size was not statistically predetermined, and investigators were not blinded to group allocation. Ophthalmopathy was separated from stable hyperthyroidism by a 13 V-J signature model, with about 86% sensitivity and roughly 81% specificity obtained in cross-validation and 80%/75% obtained in testing. In validation, the model predicted progression to ophthalmopathy with approximately 69% sensitivity and 72% to 85% specificity, a median of 6.5 months before onset.

This clonotype appeared many times. Its specific antigen is unknown. Base qualities are missing; no much larger clone stands one base away. The TCR beta CDR3 regions were amplified from the RNA transcripts. The first round of RT-PCR for the TCR CDR3 was performed with the HTBI primer set and the Qiagen OneStep RT-PCR kit. A second multiplex PCR round built the libraries, followed by size selection and purification. Paired-end sequencing of the libraries was performed with 100 bp reads on an Illumina HiSeq2000. Per the authors' processing: Raw data were processed with SOAPnuke, discarding reads with adapters, uncalled bases, mean Phred below 15, or no exact constant-primer or identifier match. High-quality paired reads were merged with COPE v1.2.5, and unique nucleotide sequences were defined as clonotypes. MiTCR v1.1 was used to align clonotypes to the IMGT TRBV, TRBD and TRBJ reference segments. Analysis was restricted to V-J combinations with a frequency above 0.0001, which covered 99% to 99.2% of repertoires. The TCS score was defined as F50 (clonal expansion) divided by E x V (chaos), with BLOSUM62-based TCRdist calculated between CDR3 peptides within each V-J. Welch's t-statistics and random forest reduced 514 V-J features to some 14, which were used in a naive Bayes classifier (R e1071). The Morisita-Horn index was used to measure how similar the thyroid and blood repertoires were. TCRdb reanalyzed the raw reads on its own, using fastp at Q25 for trimming and MiXCR for clone calling, and kept in-frame beta chains. Each CDR3 protein appears once, grouped with its most common genes and DNA. The V and J calls here are based on TCRdb, not the publication. For this sample there are approximately 610,000 distinct CDR3 sequences; approximately 14% appear just once. Approximately 4.3% of the sample comes from the top ten.

Ophthalmopathy patients had moderately to severely active disease, Clinical Activity Score of at least 3, NOSPECS grade of at least 4, and duration under 3 months. Exclusion was applied to patients with uncontrolled infections, other autoimmune diseases, pregnancy or lactation. Diagnoses were established on the basis of clinical symptoms, serum thyroxine and TRAb, thyroid ultrasound, and orbital computed tomography. PBMCs were separated from approximately 9.9 ml of fresh peripheral blood using Ficoll-Paque density gradient centrifugation. Total RNA was extracted with Trizol reagent, and quality was checked on an Agilent 2100 Bioanalyzer. Inclusive of the bounding cysteine and phenylalanine, the CDR3 is 13 residues long. Only the CDR3 part of the read is kept: 39 bases, read in frame from the first base. The V and J ends are trimmed by 3 bases and 9 bases, leaving 13 bases between them.

This receptor was taken from a middle-aged woman with Graves' ophthalmopathy. In this chain, TRBV12-3 or TRBV12-4 is recombined with TRBJ2-3; a weak D assignment points to TRBD2 (5 bases agree). The sequencing input was blood. The nucleotide sequence reads as follows: TGTGCCAGCAGTTTGAATGAGCGCGGGACGCAGTATTTT. Its coded protein is CASSLNERGTQYF.